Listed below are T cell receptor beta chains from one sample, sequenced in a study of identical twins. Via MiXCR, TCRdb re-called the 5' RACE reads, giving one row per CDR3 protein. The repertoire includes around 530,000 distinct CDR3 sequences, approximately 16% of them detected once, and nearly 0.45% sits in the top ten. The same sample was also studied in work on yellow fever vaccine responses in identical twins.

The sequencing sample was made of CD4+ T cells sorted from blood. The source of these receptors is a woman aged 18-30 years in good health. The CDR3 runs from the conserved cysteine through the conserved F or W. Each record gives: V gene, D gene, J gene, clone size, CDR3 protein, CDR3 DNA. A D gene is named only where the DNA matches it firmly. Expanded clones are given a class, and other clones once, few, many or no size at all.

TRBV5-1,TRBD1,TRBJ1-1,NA,CASSPIQGAGAEAFF,TGCGCCAGCAGCCCCATTCAGGGGGCAGGCGCTGAAGCTTTCTTT
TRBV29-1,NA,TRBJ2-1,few,CSVEDGGHYYNEQFF,TGCAGCGTTGAAGATGGCGGACACTACTACAATGAGCAGTTCTTC
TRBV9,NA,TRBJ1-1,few,CASSVEPGTANTEAFF,TGTGCCAGCAGCGTCGAACCCGGGACGGCGAACACTGAAGCTTTCTTT
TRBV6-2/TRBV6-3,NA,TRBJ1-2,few,CASSYSVNWRAGYTF,TGTGCCAGCAGTTACTCGGTTAATTGGAGGGCTGGCTACACCTTC
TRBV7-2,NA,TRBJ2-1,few,CASSFRAGGSYNEQFF,TGTGCCAGCAGCTTCAGGGCCGGCGGCTCCTACAATGAGCAGTTCTTC
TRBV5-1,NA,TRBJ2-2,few,CASSLRESNTGELFF,TGCGCCAGCAGCTTAAGGGAATCGAACACCGGGGAGCTGTTTTTT
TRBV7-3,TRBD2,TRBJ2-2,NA,CASSPQGLAGAGELFF,TGTGCCAGCAGCCCACAGGGACTAGCGGGAGCCGGGGAGCTGTTTTTT
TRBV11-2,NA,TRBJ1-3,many,CASSRNYRSSGNTIYF,TGTGCCAGCAGCCGTAACTACAGGAGCTCTGGAAACACCATATATTTT
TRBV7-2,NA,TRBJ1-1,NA,CASKITGPRGGTEAFF,TGTGCCAGCAAAATCACCGGCCCCAGGGGAGGTACTGAAGCTTTCTTT
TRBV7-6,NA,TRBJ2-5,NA,CASSLALVTVETQYF,TGTGCCAGCAGCTTAGCGTTAGTGACTGTCGAGACCCAGTACTTC
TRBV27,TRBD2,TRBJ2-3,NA,CASSRTSGRRLDTQYF,TGTGCCAGCAGCCGGACTAGCGGGAGGAGGTTAGATACGCAGTATTTT
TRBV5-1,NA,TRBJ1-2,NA,CASSFAENYGYTF,TGCGCCAGCAGCTTTGCTGAGAACTATGGCTACACCTTC
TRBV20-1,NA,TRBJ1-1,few,CSARDPAGNTEAFF,TGCAGTGCTAGAGATCCGGCAGGAAACACTGAAGCTTTCTTT
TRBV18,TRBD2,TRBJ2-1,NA,CASSRLAWSNEQFF,TGTGCCAGCTCGAGACTAGCGTGGTCCAATGAGCAGTTCTTC
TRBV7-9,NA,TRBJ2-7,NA,CASSFYKTHDSYEQYF,TGTGCCAGCAGCTTTTATAAAACCCACGACTCCTACGAGCAGTACTTC
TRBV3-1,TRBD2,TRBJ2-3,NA,CASSPVPGLAGGLGDTQYF,TGTGCCAGCAGCCCCGTTCCCGGACTAGCGGGAGGGCTTGGAGATACGCAGTATTTT
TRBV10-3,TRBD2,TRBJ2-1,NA,CAILAGEVSYNEQFF,TGTGCCATCCTAGCGGGAGAGGTTTCCTACAATGAGCAGTTCTTC
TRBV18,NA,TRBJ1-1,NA,CASSPPGAAAAFF,TGTGCCAGCTCACCTCCGGGAGCCGCCGCCGCTTTCTTT
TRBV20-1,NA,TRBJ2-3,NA,CSPQPGGNTDTQYF,TGCAGTCCCCAACCAGGGGGGAACACAGATACGCAGTATTTT
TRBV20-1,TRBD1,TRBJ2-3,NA,CSAPGTGLRGGTQYF,TGCAGTGCGCCCGGGACAGGGTTAAGAGGCGGTACGCAGTATTTT
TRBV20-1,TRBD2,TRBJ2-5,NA,CSAREGLVSDF,TGCAGTGCTAGAGAGGGACTAGTTTCAGACTTC
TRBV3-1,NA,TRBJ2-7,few,CASSQGPILYEQYF,TGTGCCAGCAGCCAAGGCCCTATTCTCTACGAGCAGTACTTC
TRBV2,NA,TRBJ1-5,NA,CASSMSGNQPQHF,TGTGCCAGCAGTATGAGCGGTAATCAGCCCCAGCATTTT
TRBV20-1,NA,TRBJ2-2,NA,CSARGTTTGELFF,TGCAGTGCTAGGGGGACCACGACCGGGGAGCTGTTTTTT
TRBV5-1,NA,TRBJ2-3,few,CASSFQTGGTDTQYF,TGCGCCAGCAGCTTCCAGACAGGAGGCACAGATACGCAGTATTTT
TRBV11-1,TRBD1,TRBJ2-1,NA,CASRKTRDSIYNEQFF,TGTGCCAGCAGAAAAACCCGGGACAGTATTTACAATGAGCAGTTCTTC
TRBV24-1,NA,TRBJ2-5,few,CATSDHGGGIETQYF,TGTGCCACCAGTGACCACGGCGGTGGTATTGAGACCCAGTACTTC
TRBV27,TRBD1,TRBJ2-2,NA,CASSRPRTGVNTGELFF,TGTGCCAGCAGCCGCCCCAGGACAGGAGTGAACACCGGGGAGCTGTTTTTT
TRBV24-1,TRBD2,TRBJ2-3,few,CATSDLREGTQYF,TGTGCCACCAGTGATTTGAGGGAGGGTACGCAGTATTTT
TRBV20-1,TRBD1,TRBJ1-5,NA,CSARSTDRVSWQPQHF,TGCAGTGCTAGATCCACGGACAGGGTGAGTTGGCAGCCCCAGCATTTT
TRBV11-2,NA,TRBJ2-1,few,CASSLVGGVYNEQFF,TGTGCCAGCAGCTTAGTAGGCGGGGTATACAATGAGCAGTTCTTC
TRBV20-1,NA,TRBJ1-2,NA,CSVVGTWGYGYTF,TGCAGTGTCGTCGGGACATGGGGCTATGGCTACACCTTC
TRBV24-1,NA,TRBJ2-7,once,CATSDIDSHEQYF,TGTGCCACCAGTGATATAGACTCCCACGAGCAGTACTTC
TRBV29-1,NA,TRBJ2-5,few,CSVEPGIREETQYF,TGCAGCGTTGAACCGGGTATAAGGGAGGAGACCCAGTACTTC
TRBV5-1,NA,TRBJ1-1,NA,CASSLSQGLNTEAFF,TGCGCCAGCAGCTTGAGTCAAGGACTAAACACTGAAGCTTTCTTT
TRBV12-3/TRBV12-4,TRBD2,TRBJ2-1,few,CASNPSGDYNEQFF,TGTGCCAGCAATCCGAGCGGGGATTACAATGAGCAGTTCTTC